This TCR beta chain was recovered during a study of shared clonotypes between healthy human individuals. The study enrolled healthy HIV-negative adults without recent acute infections or vaccinations as donors. Naive CD45RA+ and memory CD45RA-negative subsets were split from CD4+ cells. The assay was immunoSEQ multiplex PCR, and TCRdb's table has in-frame clones only and misses some. Of a few million clones listed, more than 85% are singletons. Note on this clone: Its cognate antigen is unknown.

V lost 8 bases and J lost 4, with 9 bases in between. Germline lookup yields CDR1 LNHDA and CDR2 SQIVND (reference sequence). The CDR3 contains 11 residues. General study findings and limits: A generally larger estimated richness was seen in naive subsets than in memory subsets.

The chain joins TRBV19 to TRBJ2-7, with no clear D. The origin of this receptor is a man between 18 and 29 years old in good health. Some clones in this sample may be carry-over from other donors' samples. The material sequenced was naive CD4+ T cells from PBMCs. The subset: CD45RA+ positively selected. The CDR3 spells CASATRYEQYF. The CDR3 bases are TGTGCCAGTGCGACACGTTACGAGCAGTACTTC.